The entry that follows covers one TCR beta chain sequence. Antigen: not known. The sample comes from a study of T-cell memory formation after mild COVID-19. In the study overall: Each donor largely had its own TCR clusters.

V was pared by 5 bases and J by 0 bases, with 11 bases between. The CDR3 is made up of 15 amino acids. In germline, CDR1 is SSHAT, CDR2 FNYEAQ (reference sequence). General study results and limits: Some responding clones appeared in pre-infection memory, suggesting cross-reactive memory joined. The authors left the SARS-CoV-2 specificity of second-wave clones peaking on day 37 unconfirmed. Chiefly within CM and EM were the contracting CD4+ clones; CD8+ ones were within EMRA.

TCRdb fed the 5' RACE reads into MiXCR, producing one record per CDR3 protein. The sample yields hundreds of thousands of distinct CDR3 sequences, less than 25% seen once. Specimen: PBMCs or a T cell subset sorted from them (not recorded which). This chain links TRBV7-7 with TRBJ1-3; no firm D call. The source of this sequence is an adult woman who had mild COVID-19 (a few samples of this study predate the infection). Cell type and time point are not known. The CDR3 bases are TGTGCCAGCAGCGAGGACCTGAGCTCTGGAAACACCATATATTTT. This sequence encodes CASSEDLSSGNTIYF.